These T cell receptor beta chains were read from a single sample in a study of T cell repertoires in cytomegalovirus infection. Via MiXCR, TCRdb re-called the reads, giving one row per CDR3 protein. Among around 250,000 distinct CDR3 sequences listed, over 15% were seen once. The sequencing sample was made of CD8+ T cells from PBMCs. These TCRs come from a human donor in good health (CMV status not recorded). Some clones in this sample may be carry-over from other donors' samples. Each CDR3 is given with its conserved first and last residue. The D gene is left open where the match is weak. Size is omitted from some rows. Given values are once, few, many or a class for expanded clones.

clone_size	d_call	v_call	j_call	cdr3_nt	cdr3_aa
few	TRBD1	TRBV7-9	TRBJ1-2	TGTGCCAGCAGTCCCTCCGGGACAGTGCTCCCCTCCTATGGCTACACCTTC	CASSPSGTVLPSYGYTF
few	TRBD2	TRBV7-6	TRBJ2-3	TGTGCCAGCATCTCTTTCCCGACTAGCGGGGGGCCTTGGGATACGCAGTATTTT	CASISFPTSGGPWDTQYF
few	.	TRBV29-1	TRBJ2-1	TGCAGCGTGATAGGCTTTTTGTCGGGGGCCTACAATGAGCAGTTCTTC	CSVIGFLSGAYNEQFF
many	.	TRBV7-2	TRBJ2-7	TGTGCCAGCAGCTTAGTTAGGAGCGAGCAGTACTTC	CASSLVRSEQYF
many	.	TRBV7-8	TRBJ2-3	TGTGCCAGCAACACAGACACAAGTCTCGATACGCAGTATTTT	CASNTDTSLDTQYF
many	.	TRBV7-2	TRBJ2-1	TGTGCCAGCAGCTTAAGGTCTGCGGATGAGCAGTTCTTC	CASSLRSADEQFF
.	.	TRBV4-1	TRBJ1-1	TGCGCCAGCAGCCAAGATCGTCGGGCAGGGAGCACTGAAGCTTTCTTT	CASSQDRRAGSTEAFF
many	.	TRBV7-2	TRBJ1-1	TGTGCCAGCAGCGATACCCCCCGCCCACAGAACACTGAAGCTTTCTTT	CASSDTPRPQNTEAFF
.	TRBD1	TRBV29-1	TRBJ1-2	TGCAGCGTTGTAGCCACCCCCGGGACAGCCTATAACTATGGCTACACCTTC	CSVVATPGTAYNYGYTF
few	.	TRBV5-5	TRBJ2-7	TGTGCCAGCAGCTTGAAAACGGGGAGAACCTACGAGCAGTACTTC	CASSLKTGRTYEQYF
many	.	TRBV7-9	TRBJ2-2	TGTGCCAGCAGCTTAGGTGCCATGAACACCGGGGAGCTGTTTTTT	CASSLGAMNTGELFF
few	.	TRBV19	TRBJ2-7	TGTGCCAGTAGTATTGGAGAAGTCTCCTACGAGCAGTACTTC	CASSIGEVSYEQYF
.	.	TRBV2	TRBJ1-1	TGTGCCAGCCCCCTGAGGCCAGCTGAAGCTTTCTTT	CASPLRPAEAFF
.	.	TRBV6-6	TRBJ1-5	TGTGCCAGCAGTTACTATACAGGGAGCAATCAGCCCCAGCATTTT	CASSYYTGSNQPQHF
many	TRBD1	TRBV11-2	TRBJ2-3	TGTGCCAGCAGCTTATTGCCCGGGACAGGGGTGACAGATACGCAGTATTTT	CASSLLPGTGVTDTQYF
few	.	TRBV5-6	TRBJ1-6	TGTGCCAGCAGCTGGGGGGACCTAAAAAATTCACCCCTCCACTTT	CASSWGDLKNSPLHF